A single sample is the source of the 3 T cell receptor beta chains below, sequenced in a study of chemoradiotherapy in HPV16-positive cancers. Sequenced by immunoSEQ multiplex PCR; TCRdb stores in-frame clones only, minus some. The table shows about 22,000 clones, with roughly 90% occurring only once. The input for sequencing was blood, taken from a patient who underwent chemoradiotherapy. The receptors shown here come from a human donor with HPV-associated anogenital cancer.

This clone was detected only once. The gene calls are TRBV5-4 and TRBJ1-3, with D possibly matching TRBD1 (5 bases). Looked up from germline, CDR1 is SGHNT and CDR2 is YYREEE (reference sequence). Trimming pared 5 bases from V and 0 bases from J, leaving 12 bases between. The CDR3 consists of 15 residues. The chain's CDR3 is CASREGLNSGNTIYF. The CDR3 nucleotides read TGTGCCAGCAGAGAGGGACTGAACTCTGGAAACACCATATATTTT.

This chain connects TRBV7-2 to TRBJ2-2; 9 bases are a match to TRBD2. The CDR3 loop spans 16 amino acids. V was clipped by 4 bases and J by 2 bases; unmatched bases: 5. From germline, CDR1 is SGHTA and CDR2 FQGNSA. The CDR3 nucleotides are TGTGCCAGCAGCTGGACGGGACTAGCTAACACCGGGGAGCTGTTTTTT. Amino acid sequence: CASSWTGLANTGELFF.

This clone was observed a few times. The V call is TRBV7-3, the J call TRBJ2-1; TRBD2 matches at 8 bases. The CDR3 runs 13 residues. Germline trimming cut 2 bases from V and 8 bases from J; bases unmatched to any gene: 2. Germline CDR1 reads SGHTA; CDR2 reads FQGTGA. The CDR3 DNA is TGTGCCAGCAGCTTAGGACTAGCTGATGAGCAGTTCTTC. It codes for CASSLGLADEQFF.